This is a list of T cell receptor beta chains from one sample in a study of cytomegalovirus exposure and HLA in healthy donors. Clones were read by immunoSEQ multiplex PCR, and TCRdb kept only the in-frame ones, dropping some. This table has under 150,000 clones, 65% to 85% appearing once. Specimen: PBMCs. All receptors come from a man between 18 and 29 years old in good health and CMV-seronegative. Each CDR3 is given with its conserved first and last residue. The D gene is left open where the match is weak. Not all rows give a size; the values are once, few, many and, for expanded clones, a class.

clone_size d_call j_call v_call cdr3_nt cdr3_aa
. . TRBJ1-1 TRBV19 TGTGCCAGTACCCCCTGGGAGGGGAGCACTGAAGCTTTCTTT CASTPWEGSTEAFF
. . TRBJ1-6 TRBV27 TGTGCCAGCAGTAAGCCGAATTCACCCCTCCACTTT CASSKPNSPLHF
. TRBD1 TRBJ1-5 TRBV19 TGTGCCAGTAGTATTGGCCCCCGAGGACAGGGGGCGGACAGCAATCAGCCCCAGCATTTT CASSIGPRGQGADSNQPQHF
few . TRBJ2-7 TRBV6-6 TGTGCCAGCAGTTACTTCCCTGGGGAGACGTACTTC CASSYFPGETYF
. . TRBJ2-3 TRBV7-9 TGTGCCAGCAGCTTAGGCAGGGAAACAGATACGCAGTATTTT CASSLGRETDTQYF
once TRBD2 TRBJ2-1 TRBV4-2 TGTGCCAGCAGCCAGGAAGGACTAGCGGGTAATGAGCAGTTCTTC CASSQEGLAGNEQFF
. TRBD1 TRBJ1-2 TRBV30 TGTGCCTGGAGTGTACAGAGGGGGCCGGGGTATGGCTACACCTTC CAWSVQRGPGYGYTF
. . TRBJ2-5 TRBV6-1 TGTGCCAGCAGGAAGGCAGGGGCCGGGGAGACCCAGTACTTC CASRKAGAGETQYF
. . TRBJ1-6 TRBV11-2 TGTGCCAGCAGCCCTCCTGGGACCGGGAGCTCCTATAATTCACCCCTCCACTTT CASSPPGTGSSYNSPLHF
. . TRBJ1-1 TRBV7-2 TGTGCCAGCAGCTTAGGAGGCCTCTGGACTGAAGCTTTCTTT CASSLGGLWTEAFF
. . TRBJ2-1 TRBV30 TGTGCCTGGAGTCCGGCGGGGCGGGAGCAGTTCTTC CAWSPAGREQFF
. TRBD2 TRBJ2-3 TRBV5-1 TGCGCCAGCGGGATAGCGGGGGGGCAGGATACGCAGTATTTT CASGIAGGQDTQYF
. TRBD1 TRBJ1-1 TRBV9 TGTGCCAGCAGCGCGGGACAGCCTCTTGACACTGAAGCTTTCTTT CASSAGQPLDTEAFF
. TRBD2 TRBJ2-1 TRBV25-1 TGTGCCAGCAGTGAACCGGGGGGGAATGAGCAGTTCTTC CASSEPGGNEQFF
. TRBD1 TRBJ1-2 TRBV7-9 TGTGCCAGCGGCGCGACAGGGGAGGAATTCAACTATGGCTACACCTTC CASGATGEEFNYGYTF
. . TRBJ1-1 TRBV30 TGTGCCTCTGCGGGGGGGGCGTTGGGGACTGAAGCTTTCTTT CASAGGALGTEAFF
. TRBD2 TRBJ2-5 TRBV5-6 TGTGCCAGCAGCTCCTGGCGGGGGGGAGTTAAAGAGACCCAGTACTTC CASSSWRGGVKETQYF
. . TRBJ2-6 TRBV5-1 TGCGCCAGCAGCTTTTGGGCAGGGGAGTTAGCTGGGGCCAACGTCCTGACTTTC CASSFWAGELAGANVLTF
few . TRBJ1-1 TRBV4-3 TGCGCCAGCAGCCAAGATAAACAGAGAGCCTACACTGAAGCTTTCTTT CASSQDKQRAYTEAFF
. . TRBJ2-7 TRBV12-5 TGTGCTAGTGGTTTAGAGACAGTCTCCTACGAGCAGTACTTC CASGLETVSYEQYF
. TRBD1 TRBJ2-1 TRBV11-3 TGTGCCAGCAGCTTAGGACGGGGACAGGGGACTTACAATGAGCAGTTCTTC CASSLGRGQGTYNEQFF
. . TRBJ2-4 TRBV6-1 TGTGCCAGCCTAGGTGCCAAAAACATTCAGTACTTC CASLGAKNIQYF
once . TRBJ2-3 TRBV7-3 TGTGCCAGCAGCTACGGCAGGGTGGGCACAGATACGCAGTATTTT CASSYGRVGTDTQYF
. . TRBJ2-3 TRBV1 TGCACCAGGGGGGGGCCCACGGGGGACACAGATACGCAGTATTTT CTRGGPTGDTDTQYF
. . TRBJ2-7 TRBV6-5 TGTGCCAGCAGTGCCGGACAGAATCCCGACGAGCAGTACTTC CASSAGQNPDEQYF
. . TRBJ1-5 TRBV19 TGTGCCAGTAGTATAGTTGGGGGGGCAGGTCAGCCCCAGCATTTT CASSIVGGAGQPQHF
. . TRBJ2-5 TRBV19 TGTGCCAGTAGTATAGGCAGGAAAGAGACCCAGTACTTC CASSIGRKETQYF
many . TRBJ2-1 TRBV7-8 TGTGCCAGCAGCTCACGTCGGGGGGCAACGAGAAATGAGCAGTTCTTC CASSSRRGATRNEQFF
. TRBD1 TRBJ1-3 TRBV6-5 TGTGCCAGCAGTTATCACAGGGGGTCCTCTGGAAACACCATATATTTT CASSYHRGSSGNTIYF
. TRBD1 TRBJ2-1 TRBV15 TGTGCCACCAGCAGAGGGCCAGGGGGCGGACACAATGAGCAGTTCTTC CATSRGPGGGHNEQFF
once TRBD1 TRBJ1-1 TRBV9 TGTGCCAGCAGTGGGACAGGCGTGAACACTGAAGCTTTCTTT CASSGTGVNTEAFF
. . TRBJ1-1 TRBV6-1 TGTGCCACCTGGTGGGGCAGGGAGGCGACCACTGAGGCTTTCTTT CATWWGREATTEAFF
few . TRBJ1-4 TRBV4-3 TGCGCCAGCAGCCAAACAATTCCGGAAAAACTGTTTTTT CASSQTIPEKLFF
. TRBD1 TRBJ1-5 TRBV7-9 TGTGCCAGCAGCTTAGGGGACAGGGGGCAGCCCCAGCATTTT CASSLGDRGQPQHF
. . TRBJ2-2 TRBV10-1 TGCGCCAGCGAAAGTCCCCTGACACCGAAGAACACCGGGGAGCTGTTTTTT CASESPLTPKNTGELFF